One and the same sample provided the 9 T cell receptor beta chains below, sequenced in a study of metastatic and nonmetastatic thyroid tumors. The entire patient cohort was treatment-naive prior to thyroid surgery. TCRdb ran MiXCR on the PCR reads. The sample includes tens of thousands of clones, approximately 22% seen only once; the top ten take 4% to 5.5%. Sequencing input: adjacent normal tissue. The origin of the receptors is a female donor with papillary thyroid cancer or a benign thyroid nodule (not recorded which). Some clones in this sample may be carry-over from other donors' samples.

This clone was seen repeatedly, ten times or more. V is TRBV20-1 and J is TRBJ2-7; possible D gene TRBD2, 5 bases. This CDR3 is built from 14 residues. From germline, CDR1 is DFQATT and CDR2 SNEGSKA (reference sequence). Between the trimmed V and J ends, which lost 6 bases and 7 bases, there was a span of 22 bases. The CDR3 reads CSATGLADDWEQYF. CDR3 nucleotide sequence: TGCAGTGCAACCGGTCTAGCCGACGACTGGGAGCAGTACTTC.

The CDR3: CDPAQVAGRLHEQYF. CDR3 sequence (DNA): TGTGATCCAGCGCAGGTTGCGGGCCGGCTCCACGAGCAGTACTTC. This chain connects TRBV6-1 to TRBJ2-7; perhaps TRBD2 as D (5 bases). Germline V gene lookup returns CDR1 MNHNS and CDR2 SASEGT. CDR3 length: 15 amino acids.

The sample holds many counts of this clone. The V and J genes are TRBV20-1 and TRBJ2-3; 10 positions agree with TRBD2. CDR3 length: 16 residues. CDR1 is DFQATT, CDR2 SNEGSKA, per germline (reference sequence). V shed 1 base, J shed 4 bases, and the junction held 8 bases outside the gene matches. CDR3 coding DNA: TGCAGTGCTAGAGGAGGGGCTAGCGGGAGCGCAGATACGCAGTATTTT. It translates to CSARGGASGSADTQYF.

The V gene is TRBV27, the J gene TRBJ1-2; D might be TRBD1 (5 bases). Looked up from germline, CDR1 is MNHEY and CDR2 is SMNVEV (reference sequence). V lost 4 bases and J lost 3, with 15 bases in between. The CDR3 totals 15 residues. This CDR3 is CASSSLTGEDYGYTF. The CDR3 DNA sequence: TGTGCCAGCAGTTCCCTAACGGGGGAGGACTATGGCTACACCTTC.

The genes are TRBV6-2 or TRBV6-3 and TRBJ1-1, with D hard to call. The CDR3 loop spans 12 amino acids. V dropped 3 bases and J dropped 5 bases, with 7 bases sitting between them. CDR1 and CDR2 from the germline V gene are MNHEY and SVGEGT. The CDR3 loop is CASSYGRTEAFF. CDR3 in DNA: TGTGCCAGCAGTTATGGTCGGACTGAAGCTTTCTTT.

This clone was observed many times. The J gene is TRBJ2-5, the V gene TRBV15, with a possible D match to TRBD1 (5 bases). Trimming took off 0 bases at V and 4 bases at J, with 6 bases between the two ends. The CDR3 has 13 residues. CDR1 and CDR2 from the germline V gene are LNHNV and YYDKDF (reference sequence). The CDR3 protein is CATSRDQGETQYF. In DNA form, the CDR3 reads TGTGCCACCAGCAGAGATCAGGGAGAGACCCAGTACTTC.

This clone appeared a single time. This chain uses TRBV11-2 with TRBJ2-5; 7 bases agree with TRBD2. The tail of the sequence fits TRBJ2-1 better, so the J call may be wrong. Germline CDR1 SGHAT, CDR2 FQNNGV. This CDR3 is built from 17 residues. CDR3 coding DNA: TGTGCCAGCAGCTTAGATGGGCGGGAGTGGGGTTACAATAATCAGTTCTTC. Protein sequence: CASSLDGREWGYNNQFF.

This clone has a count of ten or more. The CDR3 DNA is TGTGCCAGCAGCCTAATGGACAGCCCTTACAATGAGCAGTTCTTC. It translates to CASSLMDSPYNEQFF. This chain joins TRBV7-9 and TRBJ2-1; D might be TRBD1 (6 bases). The CDR3 covers 15 residues. The germline V gene has CDR1 SEHNR and CDR2 FQNEAQ (reference sequence). Trimming removed 5 bases from V and 4 bases from J, with 15 bases in between.

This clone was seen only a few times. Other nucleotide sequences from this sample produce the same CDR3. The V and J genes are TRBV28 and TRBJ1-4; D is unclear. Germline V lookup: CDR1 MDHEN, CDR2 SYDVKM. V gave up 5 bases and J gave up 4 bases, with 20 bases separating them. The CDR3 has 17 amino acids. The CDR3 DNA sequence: TGTGCCAGCAGTCCTATAGTCAACCGCAAGTTTAATGAAAAACTGTTTTTT. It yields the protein CASSPIVNRKFNEKLFF.